Listed below are T cell receptor beta chains from one sample, sequenced in a study of human T cells and chemical hapten exposure. TCRdb recomputed calls from the RACE reads with MiXCR, one row per CDR3 protein. The data hold some 300,000 distinct CDR3 sequences, with about 5.4% observed a single time. Specimen: whole blood, collected in connection with sensitization to the hapten diphenylcyclopropenone (DPC). The receptors originated from a woman aged 18-35 years with alopecia areata. Some clones in this sample may be carry-over from other donors' samples. The CDR3 runs from the conserved cysteine through the conserved F or W. D genes are given only for firm matches. Clone size is stated in some rows and not others, as once, few, many or a class when expanded.

TRBV7-2	TRBJ1-4	TRBD1	few	CASRRTGREKLFF	TGTGCCAGCAGGCGGACAGGGCGAGAAAAACTGTTTTTT
TRBV4-3	TRBJ2-1	TRBD2	few	CASSPNPSGNVNEQFF	TGCGCCAGCAGCCCGAACCCTAGCGGTAACGTTAATGAGCAGTTCTTC
TRBV6-6	TRBJ1-2	TRBD1	few	CASSRGLRTGDSYGYTF	TGTGCCAGCAGCCGGGGACTTAGGACAGGGGATAGCTATGGCTACACCTTC
TRBV4-1	TRBJ1-5	TRBD1	many	CASSQGATGVNQPQHF	TGCGCCAGCAGCCAAGGTGCCACAGGGGTCAATCAGCCCCAGCATTTT
TRBV4-3	TRBJ1-1	NA	many	CASSQDKVLNTEAFF	TGCGCCAGCAGCCAAGATAAGGTCCTGAACACTGAAGCTTTCTTT
TRBV6-2/TRBV6-3	TRBJ1-5	TRBD1	NA	CASSHPAGQGANRANF	TGTGCCAGCAGTCACCCCGCGGGACAGGGGGCAAACCGAGCCAATTTT
TRBV6-1	TRBJ2-6	NA	few	CAGASGANVLTF	TGTGCCGGGGCGTCTGGGGCCAACGTCCTGACTTTC
TRBV28	TRBJ2-7	NA	many	CASTYTGHSYEQYF	TGTGCCAGCACTTATACCGGCCACTCCTACGAGCAGTACTTC
TRBV10-3	TRBJ1-1	NA	NA	CAISESARDTEAFF	TGTGCCATCAGTGAGTCGGCTAGGGACACTGAAGCTTTCTTT
TRBV14	TRBJ2-7	TRBD2	few	CASSRIAGDLYEQYF	TGTGCCAGCAGCCGGATAGCGGGGGATCTCTACGAGCAGTACTTC
TRBV12-3/TRBV12-4	TRBJ1-6	TRBD1	many	CASSYGTGAFSYSPLHF	TGTGCCAGCAGCTACGGGACAGGAGCTTTTTCTTACTCACCCCTCCACTTT
TRBV4-3	TRBJ2-6	NA	few	CASSQESGVGANVLTF	TGCGCCAGCAGCCAAGAGTCCGGGGTTGGGGCCAACGTCCTGACTTTC
TRBV29-1	TRBJ2-4	NA	many	CSVGDSDIQYF	TGCAGCGTCGGAGACAGTGACATTCAGTACTTC
TRBV11-2	TRBJ2-3	TRBD1	few	CASSTGGWDTQYF	TGTGCCAGCAGCACAGGGGGTTGGGATACGCAGTATTTT
TRBV2	TRBJ2-3	NA	few	CASGRGSNTDTQYF	TGTGCCAGCGGCAGGGGTAGTAACACAGATACGCAGTATTTT
TRBV5-5	TRBJ1-2	NA	many	CASEGTATYMSYTF	TGTGCCAGCGAGGGGACGGCGACCTATATGAGCTACACCTTC
TRBV24-1	TRBJ1-3	NA	many	CATSEIPDRRTARSNRNTIYF	TGTGCCACCAGTGAGATACCAGACCGACGGACAGCACGATCTAATAGAAACACCATATATTTT
TRBV7-2	TRBJ1-4	NA	NA	CASSLGQITEKLFF	TGTGCCAGCAGCTTAGGACAGATTACTGAAAAACTGTTTTTT
TRBV7-2	TRBJ1-6	NA	few	CANSRQDGSPLHF	TGTGCCAACTCACGGCAGGATGGGTCACCCCTCCACTTT
TRBV20-1	TRBJ2-1	NA	many	CSASGELYNEQFF	TGCAGTGCTAGCGGGGAACTTTACAATGAGCAGTTCTTC
TRBV6-6	TRBJ2-3	NA	many	CASSQDPSIDTQYF	TGTGCCAGCAGTCAGGACCCGTCAATAGATACGCAGTATTTT
TRBV7-9	TRBJ2-3	NA	many	CASSLDGQDTDTQYF	TGTGCCAGCAGCTTAGATGGGCAAGACACAGATACGCAGTATTTT
TRBV12-3/TRBV12-4	TRBJ2-2	NA	many	CASSSTGRELFF	TGTGCCAGCAGTTCTACAGGGAGGGAGCTGTTTTTT
TRBV6-5	TRBJ1-2	NA	few	CASQTRGRGYGYTF	TGTGCCAGCCAAACCCGTGGGAGGGGCTATGGCTACACCTTC
TRBV13	TRBJ2-3	NA	NA	CASSHRVGDTQYF	TGTGCCAGCAGCCACCGGGTGGGGGATACGCAGTATTTT
TRBV3-1	TRBJ2-3	TRBD2	NA	CASSQVAGGVADTQYF	TGTGCCAGCAGCCAAGTAGCGGGGGGTGTGGCAGATACGCAGTATTTT
TRBV5-8	TRBJ2-5	TRBD1	many	CASSFLGTGAGETQYF	TGTGCCAGCAGCTTCCTGGGGACAGGGGCTGGTGAGACCCAGTACTTC
TRBV6-2/TRBV6-3	TRBJ1-6	NA	NA	CASSYPPGSSRSPLHF	TGTGCCAGCAGTTACCCGCCGGGATCCTCTAGGTCACCCCTCCACTTT
TRBV29-1	TRBJ1-1	NA	NA	CSVDVQGIMNTEAFF	TGCAGCGTTGACGTACAGGGAATTATGAACACTGAAGCTTTCTTC
TRBV20-1	TRBJ2-4	NA	few	CSARGPDLNIQYF	TGCAGTGCTAGGGGGCCAGATCTAAACATTCAGTACTTC
TRBV28	TRBJ1-6	NA	NA	CASSFGGLKYSPLHF	TGTGCCAGCAGTTTCGGGGGACTCAAATATTCACCCCTCCACTTT
TRBV6-1	TRBJ2-2	NA	many	CASGGRINTGELFF	TGTGCCAGCGGGGGGAGGATAAACACCGGGGAGCTGTTTTTT
TRBV2	TRBJ1-1	TRBD1	many	CASSERQGGTEAFF	TGTGCCAGCAGCGAAAGACAGGGTGGCACTGAAGCTTTCTTT
TRBV2	TRBJ1-4	NA	few	CASMGSPPNEKLFF	TGTGCCAGCATGGGATCTCCACCTAATGAAAAACTGTTTTTT
TRBV29-1	TRBJ2-3	NA	NA	CSVVFRADTQYF	TGCAGCGTTGTCTTCAGGGCAGATACGCAGTATTTT
TRBV6-5	TRBJ1-2	TRBD1	many	CASSPYQGGGYTF	TGTGCCAGCAGTCCCTATCAGGGGGGTGGCTACACCTTC
TRBV7-9	TRBJ1-6	NA	many	CASSPWEDNSPLHF	TGTGCCAGCAGCCCCTGGGAAGATAATTCACCCCTCCACTTT
TRBV25-1	TRBJ2-3	NA	many	CASRGVGANTRADTQYF	TGTGCCAGCAGAGGGGTGGGGGCCAATACTCGTGCAGATACGCAGTATTTT